These 11 T cell receptor beta chains came from one sample sequenced in a study of cytomegalovirus exposure and HLA in healthy donors. The PCR was carried out with 60 Vbeta primers and 13 Jbeta primers. The table came from immunoSEQ multiplex PCR; TCRdb's copy has only in-frame clones and leaves some out. The sample shows roughly 220,000 clones, around 85% of them seen only once. Sequencing was done on a sample of PBMCs. The source of these receptors is a man aged 45-60 years in good health and CMV-seronegative.

J is TRBJ2-1 and V is TRBV6-5; 7 bases line up with TRBD2. Germline CDR1 MNHEY, CDR2 SVGAGI. The trim removed 6 bases at V and 8 bases at J, leaving 10 bases unmatched. The CDR3 is 14 residues long. CDR3 DNA sequence: TGTGCCAGCAGCCTGCAACGTGCGGGAGATGAGCAGTTCTTC. Encoded protein: CASSLQRAGDEQFF.

The chain employs TRBV19 and TRBJ1-4; 8 nucleotides line up with TRBD1. The CDR3 has 17 residues. The J segment lost 4 bases and the V segment lost 6 bases, leaving 13 bases of the junction unmatched. Germline CDR1 and CDR2: LNHDA and SQIVND (reference sequence). Here the CDR3 reads CASSFPSGGLVNEKLFF. CDR3 sequence (DNA): TGTGCCAGTAGCTTCCCGTCAGGGGGCCTGGTTAATGAAAAACTGTTTTTT.

CDR3 protein: CASSQGIASEAFF. The CDR3 DNA is TGTGCCAGCAGCCAGGGGATTGCCTCTGAAGCTTTCTTT. The chain uses TRBV5-4 and TRBJ1-1; D may be TRBD1 (6 bases). The CDR3 is 13 amino acids. The V end lost 4 bases, the J end lost 6 bases, and 13 bases lay between the germline ends. Germline V gives CDR1 SGHNT, CDR2 YYREEE (reference sequence).

Worth noting for this clone: The identical CDR3 is also encoded by other nucleotide sequences in the sample. The chain links TRBV18 to TRBJ2-3; 7 bases map to TRBD2. CDR1 KGHSH and CDR2 LQKENI come from the germline V gene. This CDR3 has 15 amino acids. V dropped 6 bases and J dropped 2; count of bases not matched to a gene: 8. The CDR3 DNA sequence: TGTGCCAGCTCCCCGGGGAGGGGAAACACAGATACGCAGTATTTT. This gives the protein CASSPGRGNTDTQYF.

Only a few counts were recorded for this clone. The V gene is TRBV4-2, the J gene TRBJ1-1, with TRBD1 as a possible D gene (6 bases). Germline CDR1 is LGHNA and CDR2 is YNFKEQ. The CDR3 is made up of 16 amino acids. V lost 4 bases and J 0 bases, leaving 15 bases between the germline ends. The CDR3 nucleotides read TGTGCCAGCAGCCCGTCAGGGGCTGTCGTGAACACTGAAGCTTTCTTT. Its translation is CASSPSGAVVNTEAFF.

The chain carries TRBV10-2 and TRBJ2-5; 8 bases fit TRBD2. The V gene's germline CDR1 is WSHSY and CDR2 SAAADI. The CDR3 runs to 14 residues. J was trimmed by 3 bases and V by 4 bases; bases with no gene match: 4. In DNA form, the CDR3 reads TGCGCCAGCAGTGCAGCGGGAGTTAAAGAGACCCAGTACTTC. Translation gives CASSAAGVKETQYF.

In its sample, this clone was seen once. The chain combines TRBV4-1 with TRBJ2-4, with 9 bases lining up with TRBD1. Germline V gene lookup returns CDR1 MGHRA and CDR2 YSYEKL. This CDR3 has 15 residues. The junction had 8 bases not matched to a gene; V was cut back by 1 base and J by 10 bases. The CDR3 DNA reads TGCGCCAGCAGCCAAGGGGACAGGGACTCCGGTATTCAGTACTTC. Protein sequence: CASSQGDRDSGIQYF.

This clone was detected once. The V gene is TRBV30, the J gene TRBJ1-2; 12 nucleotides line up with TRBD1. Germline CDR1 and CDR2: GTSNPN and SVGIG (reference sequence). With V trimmed by 2 bases and J by 8 bases, 9 bases remained unmatched. This CDR3 region has 15 residues. The CDR3 reads CAWSSRGQGAGGYTF. For the CDR3, the DNA is TGTGCCTGGAGTTCGAGGGGACAGGGGGCAGGAGGCTACACCTTC.

V usage is TRBV28 and J usage is TRBJ1-2; 9 bases map to TRBD1. This CDR3 comprises 13 residues. Germline V lookup: CDR1 MDHEN, CDR2 SYDVKM. V shed 6 bases, J shed 6 bases, and the junction held 5 bases outside the gene matches. The CDR3: CASRTQGADGYTF. CDR3 bases: TGTGCCAGCAGAACACAGGGGGCGGATGGCTACACCTTC.

This chain links TRBV30 with TRBJ2-2; D possibly corresponds to TRBD1 (6 bases). The CDR3 totals 14 residues. Per the germline V gene, CDR1 is GTSNPN and CDR2 is SVGIG (reference sequence). The V and J ends lost 6 bases and 0 bases respectively, with 11 bases between them. CDR3 nucleotide sequence: TGTGCCTGCCCGGGACAAGCGAACACCGGGGAGCTGTTTTTT. Translation: CACPGQANTGELFF.

Points on this clone: Other DNA sequences in this sample translate to the same CDR3. CDR3 in DNA: TGTGCCAGCAGCCCCCGAATGGGACAGGGGTACAATGAGCAGTTCTTC. Protein: CASSPRMGQGYNEQFF. The rearrangement links TRBV9 to TRBJ2-1; TRBD1 matches at 10 bases. Germline CDR1 reads SGDLS; CDR2 reads YYNGEE. The length of the CDR3 is 16 residues. Germline trimming cut 4 bases from V and 4 bases from J; bases unmatched to any gene: 8.